What follows are 17 T cell receptor beta chains derived from one specimen sequenced in a study of T cells after posttransplantation cyclophosphamide. Clones were read by immunoSEQ multiplex PCR, and TCRdb kept only the in-frame ones, dropping some. In the table there are some 4,100 clones, 90% to 95% of which are singletons. The sequenced sample was naive CD4+ T cells sorted from PBMCs. The receptors shown here come from a man in his forties or fifties.

The chain combines TRBV15 with TRBJ2-1; D might be TRBD2 (6 bases). Looked up from germline, CDR1 is LNHNV and CDR2 is YYDKDF (reference sequence). CDR3 size: 16 residues. Trimming shortened V by 8 bases and J by 0 bases, and 17 bases separated the two germline ends. CDR3 bases: TGTGCCACCTGCTCCCGGGACTTCTTCTCCTACAATGAGCAGTTCTTC. Its protein is CATCSRDFFSYNEQFF.

This chain links TRBV19 with TRBJ1-5; TRBD1 aligns across 9 bases. Germline trimming cut 9 bases from V and 6 bases from J; bases unmatched to any gene: 6. CDR3 length equals 13 residues. CDR1 and CDR2 from the germline V gene are LNHDA and SQIVND (reference sequence). CDR3 residues: CASSGTGSQPQHF. Written as DNA, the CDR3 is TGTGCCAGCTCCGGGACAGGGAGTCAGCCCCAGCATTTT.

Written as DNA, the CDR3 is TGTGCCAGCAGCCCCCGGGACAGTTACGAGCAGTACTTC. Amino acids: CASSPRDSYEQYF. The genes are TRBV5-5 and TRBJ2-7; 7 bases align to TRBD1. V shed 4 bases and J 4 bases; nucleotides not matched to a gene: 5. CDR1 and CDR2 (germline): SGHKS, YYEKEE (reference sequence). This CDR3 has 13 amino acids.

This chain links TRBV7-2 with TRBJ2-2; D is possibly TRBD2 (6 bases). V was trimmed by 5 bases and J by 2 bases, leaving 12 bases between them. The length of the CDR3 is 15 residues. Germline CDR1 reads SGHTA; CDR2 reads FQGNSA. The CDR3 bases are TGTGCCAGCAGCATACCGGGACTTAACACCGGGGAGCTGTTTTTT. Its protein is CASSIPGLNTGELFF.

This clone was detected only a few times. This chain uses TRBV19 with TRBJ1-1, with 7 bases identical to TRBD1. The germline gives CDR1 LNHDA, CDR2 SQIVND (reference sequence). V was clipped by 9 bases and J by 1 base; unmatched bases: 5. The CDR3 is 13 amino acids. The CDR3, as DNA: TGTGCCAGCCTCGACAGGGAGAACACTGAAGCTTTCTTT. It is translated as CASLDRENTEAFF.

This clone was seen once. The chain has TRBV19 and TRBJ2-7, with a weak D call TRBD2 (5 bases). In germline, CDR1 is LNHDA, CDR2 SQIVND (reference sequence). The V and J ends lost 7 bases and 0 bases respectively, with 16 bases between them. There are 15 residues in the CDR3. CDR3 nucleotides: TGTGCCAGTACCATCGGTCCGGGAAGCTCCTACGAGCAGTACTTC. This translates into CASTIGPGSSYEQYF. The full variable domain, its missing parts supplied by reference TRBV19 and TRBJ2-7, is DGGITQSPKYLFRKEGQNVTLSCEQNLNHDAMYWYRQDPGQGLRLIYYSQIVNDFQKGDIAEGYSVSREKKESFPLTVTSAQKNPTAFYLCASTIGPGSSYEQYFGPGTRLTVT.

This rearrangement joins TRBV4-3 to TRBJ2-5, with a weak D call TRBD2 (5 bases). Germline V CDR1 and CDR2: LGHNA, YSLEER. Deletions cut 4 bases from V and 5 bases from J, with 14 bases between. The CDR3 extends over 14 amino acids. As DNA, the CDR3 is TGCGCCAGCAGCCCCACAGTGCGGGCTGAGACCCAGTACTTC. It encodes CASSPTVRAETQYF.

This chain uses TRBV7-9 with TRBJ1-2; the D is unclear. This CDR3 region has 13 residues. The V gene lost 2 bases and the J gene lost 1 base, with 5 bases spanning the gap. Per the germline V gene, CDR1 is SEHNR and CDR2 is FQNEAQ (reference sequence). The CDR3 here is CASSLPNNYGYTF. CDR3 coding DNA: TGTGCCAGCAGCTTACCTAATAACTATGGCTACACCTTC.

The rearrangement joins TRBV4-1 to TRBJ2-7, with a weak D call TRBD2 (6 bases). Looked up from germline, CDR1 is MGHRA and CDR2 is YSYEKL. This CDR3 contains 15 residues. V gave up 7 bases and J gave up 2 bases, with 18 bases separating them. DNA for the CDR3: TGCGCCAGCATGCGCATAGGGACTGGGACCTACGAGCAGTACTTC. As protein: CASMRIGTGTYEQYF.

The chain combines TRBV6-5 with TRBJ2-1; 7 nucleotides agree with TRBD1. The length of the CDR3 is 16 residues. The J segment lost 7 bases and the V segment lost 2 bases, leaving 11 bases of the junction unmatched. The germline V gene encodes CDR1 MNHEY and CDR2 SVGAGI. CDR3 protein: CASSYNPGTATNEQFF. The CDR3 bases are TGTGCCAGCAGTTACAACCCCGGGACAGCAACTAATGAGCAGTTCTTC.

As regards this clone: At one end the junction does not follow the germline gene, possibly because of a read error. The genes are TRBV6-4 and TRBJ2-1; D may be TRBD2 (5 bases). This CDR3 has 14 amino acids. The germline gives CDR1 MRHNA, CDR2 SNTAGT. CDR3 sequence: CASKGGDSNNEQFF. The CDR3 coding sequence is TGTGCCAGCAAAGGAGGAGACTCCAACAATGAGCAGTTCTTC.

V and J are TRBV11-3 and TRBJ2-1; a weak D match, TRBD1 (6 bases). Trimming removed 4 bases from V and 0 bases from J, with 16 bases in between. Looked up from germline, CDR1 is SGHNT and CDR2 is YENEEA. CDR3 size: 17 residues. Written as DNA, the CDR3 is TGTGCCAGCAGCTCCGACTGGACAGTCTCCTCCTACAATGAGCAGTTCTTC. Its protein is CASSSDWTVSSYNEQFF.

This chain connects TRBV5-6 to TRBJ2-1; 8 bases are a match to TRBD1. Germline V gives CDR1 SGHDT, CDR2 YYEEEE. The CDR3 loop spans 14 amino acids. Trimming cost V 9 bases and J 2 bases; bases outside gene matches: 7. CDR3 sequence (DNA): TGTGCCACGTCAGGGGGCGGCCCCTACAATGAGCAGTTCTTC. Its protein product is CATSGGGPYNEQFF.

V gene TRBV7-2 combines with J gene TRBJ2-5; 8 bases are a match to TRBD2. Germline values: CDR1 SGHTA, CDR2 FQGNSA. The CDR3 runs 13 residues. The V and J ends lost 3 bases and 4 bases, in that order; junction bases with no gene match: 1. The CDR3 nucleotides are TGTGCCAGCAGCTTTACTAGCGGAGAGACCCAGTACTTC. This gives the protein CASSFTSGETQYF. The whole variable domain, filled in from reference TRBV7-2 and TRBJ2-5, reads GAGVSQSPSNKVTEKGKDVELRCDPISGHTALYWYRQSLGQGLEFLIYFQGNSAPDKSGLPSDRFSAERTGGSVSTLTIQRTQQEDSAVYLCASSFTSGETQYFGPGTRLLVL.

The chain uses TRBV29-1 and TRBJ1-5, with no clear D. V was shortened by 7 bases and J by 3 bases, with 10 bases between the two germline ends. From germline, CDR1 is SQVTM and CDR2 ANQGSEA. CDR3 length: 12 residues. The CDR3 reads CSDRGYNQPQHF. The DNA for the CDR3 is TGCAGCGACCGAGGGTACAATCAGCCCCAGCATTTT. Together with reference TRBV29-1 and TRBJ1-5, the CDR3 gives the full variable domain: SAVISQKPSRDICQRGTSLTIQCQVDSQVTMMFWYRQQPGQSLTLIATANQGSEATYESGFVIDKFPISRPNLTFSTLTVSNMSPEDSSIYLCSDRGYNQPQHFGDGTRLSIL.

The J gene is TRBJ1-6, the V gene TRBV4-3; no firm D call. The V end was cut by 0 bases, the J end by 8 bases, with 11 bases between. Looked up from germline, CDR1 is LGHNA and CDR2 is YSLEER. CDR3 size: 15 residues. The DNA of the CDR3 is TGCGCCAGCAGCCAAGATCCGACAATGGATTCACCCCTCCACTTT. Its protein product is CASSQDPTMDSPLHF.

This clone was picked up one time. The V and J genes are TRBV5-1 and TRBJ2-5; no definite D call. The CDR3 consists of 13 residues. CDR1 and CDR2 (germline): SGHRS, YFSETQ. V lost 0 bases, J lost 3 bases, and 6 bases lay in between. CDR3 in DNA: TGCGCCAGCAGCTTGGTCGGTGAAGAGACCCAGTACTTC. Translated, it gives CASSLVGEETQYF.